The TCR beta chain described here comes from a study of blood T cell repertoires in COVID-19. Clones were sequenced by immunoSEQ multiplex PCR, and TCRdb holds only the in-frame ones, with some missing. The data show about 170,000 clones, 70% to 90% seen once. V lost 10 bases, J lost 8 bases, and 22 bases lay in between. Looked up from germline, CDR1 is KGHDR and CDR2 is SFDVKD. This CDR3 comprises 15 residues. The TCR was taken from a woman aged 80 or over with COVID-19, enrolled during active disease. The sequenced material came from peripheral blood. This rearrangement joins TRBV24-1 to TRBJ1-4, with a possible D match to TRBD1 (6 bases). In DNA form, the CDR3 reads TGTGCCACGTCGGATTCGCGGGGGGCGAGGGAAAAACTGTTTTTT. Translation gives CATSDSRGAREKLFF.